Detailed here is one T cell receptor (beta chain). It lacks a known antigen. Nothing much larger sits one base from this clone, and base qualities are not available. This entry is derived from a study of T cell responses to AZD1222 COVID-19 vaccine (dated by TCRdb to the early 2020s). Regarding the research as a whole: TCR sequencing covered about 230 trial participants: nearly 210 given two doses of AZD1222 and approximately 26 given two doses of MenACWY control vaccine. Trial participants were enrolled by age into 18-55, 56-69 and 70-plus year subgroups, with about 150, 27 and 61 TCR-sequenced participants respectively. Study-level results and caveats: The 56-69-year group was small, and its depth increase did not reach significance, likely because of low power. After two AZD1222 doses, spike-specific TCR breadth and depth were significantly higher than at day 0 and than in MenACWY recipients. The whole spike protein was spanned by vaccine-associated CD4 TCRs, and dominant responses were seen in regions 160-218 and 743-854. Participants were mostly white British and included more females than males, and it was suggested by the authors that clonal diversity may have been underestimated. Because no samples from the day 14 peak response were available, repertoires could be characterized only after the peak T cell response. Epitopes outside the regions mutated in the B.1.351 and B.1.1.7 variants were reportedly recognized by nearly half of the unique spike-specific TCRs. Conclusions about previously exposed vaccinees are limited because only six or seven AZD1222 recipients were SARS-CoV-2 seropositive at baseline.

The CDR3 runs 15 amino acids, cysteine and phenylalanine included. Only the CDR3 portion is preserved as DNA: 45 bases, with reading frame beginning at the first base. Cut back by 2 bases and 3 bases, the V and J ends lie 10 bases apart. Per the germline V gene, SGHAT is the CDR1 and FQNNGV is the CDR2. The CDR3 regions of human TCRbeta chains were analyzed by immunosequencing. As for how the authors treated the data: Repertoire TCRs were matched against a reference library of SARS-CoV-2-specific TCRs generated with the MIRA antigen-specificity platform. Breadth was defined as the fraction of unique TCRs that were SARS-CoV-2-associated. Depth was defined as the fraction of total T cells that were SARS-CoV-2-associated. Using the MIRA data, each spike-specific TCR was assigned both to the spike region to which the TCR was reactive and to a CD4 or CD8 class. Log10-transformed breadth and depth values were compared by one-way ANOVA with Sidak's multiple comparisons tests. This immuneACCESS table, as held by TCRdb, lists in-frame sequences with V and J called but not all clones. Of the missing ones, under half trace to an unresolved V gene in checked studies; the others have no known cause. From that table come the V and J calls and clone size; the DNA was used to work out D and trimming. This sample gives 100,000 to 150,000 clones in total; less than 95% of them show up just once. Of the sample, about 4% is held by the ten largest clones.

The sample's time point label, in plain terms: baseline before first vaccination. The treatment or condition tag for this specimen amounts to: meningococcal conjugate vaccine given as trial control. The vaccinee samples were drawn from two UK trials, COV001 and COV002, one of which was a single-blind randomized controlled phase 2/3 trial testing AZD1222 (ChAdOx1 nCoV-19) in healthy adults. Trial participant PBMC samples were collected at day 0 and day 28 after the second dose for TCRbeta chain sequencing. In this chain, TRBV11-2 is recombined with TRBJ2-2; the D gene remains uncertain. The sequence was collected from an adult in good health. Sequenced here: peripheral blood, sampled on day 0 of MenACWY control vaccination. This receptor carries the CDR3 CASSLIGLYTGELFF. The DNA is as follows: TGTGCCAGCAGCTTAATCGGGTTGTACACCGGGGAGCTGTTTTTT.